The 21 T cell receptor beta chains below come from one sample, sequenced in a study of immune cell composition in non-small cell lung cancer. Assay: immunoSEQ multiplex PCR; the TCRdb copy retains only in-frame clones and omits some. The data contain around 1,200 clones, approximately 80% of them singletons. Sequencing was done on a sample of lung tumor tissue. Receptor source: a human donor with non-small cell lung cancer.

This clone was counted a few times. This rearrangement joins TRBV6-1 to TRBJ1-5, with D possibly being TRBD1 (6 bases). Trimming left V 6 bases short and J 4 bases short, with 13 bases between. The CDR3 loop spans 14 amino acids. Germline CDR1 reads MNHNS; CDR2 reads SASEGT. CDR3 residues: CASRVQGLNQPQHF. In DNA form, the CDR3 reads TGTGCCAGCAGAGTCCAGGGGCTTAATCAGCCCCAGCATTTT.

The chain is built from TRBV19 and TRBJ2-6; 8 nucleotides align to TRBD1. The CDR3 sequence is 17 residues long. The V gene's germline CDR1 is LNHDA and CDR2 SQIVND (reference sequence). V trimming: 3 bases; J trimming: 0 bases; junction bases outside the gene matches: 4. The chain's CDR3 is CASSIQGAISGANVLTF. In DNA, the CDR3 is TGTGCCAGTAGTATTCAGGGGGCCATCTCTGGGGCCAACGTCCTGACTTTC.

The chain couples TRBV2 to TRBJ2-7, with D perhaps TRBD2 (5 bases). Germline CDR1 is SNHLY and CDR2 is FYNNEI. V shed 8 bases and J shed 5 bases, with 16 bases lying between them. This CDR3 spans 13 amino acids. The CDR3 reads CASLLEGLDEQYF. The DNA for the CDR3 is TGTGCCAGCCTGCTTGAGGGCTTGGACGAGCAGTACTTC.

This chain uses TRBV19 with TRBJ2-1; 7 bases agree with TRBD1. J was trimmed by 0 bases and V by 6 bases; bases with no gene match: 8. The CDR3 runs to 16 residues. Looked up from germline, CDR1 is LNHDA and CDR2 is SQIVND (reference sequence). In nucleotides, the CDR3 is TGTGCCAGTAGAAGACAGGGTTCTGGCTCCTACAATGAGCAGTTCTTC. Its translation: CASRRQGSGSYNEQFF.

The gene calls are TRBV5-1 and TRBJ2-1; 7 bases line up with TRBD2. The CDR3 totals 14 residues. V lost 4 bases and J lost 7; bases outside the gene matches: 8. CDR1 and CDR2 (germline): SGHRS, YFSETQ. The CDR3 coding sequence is TGCGCCAGCAGCCGATCCGGGACTACAAATGAGCAGTTCTTC. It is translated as CASSRSGTTNEQFF.

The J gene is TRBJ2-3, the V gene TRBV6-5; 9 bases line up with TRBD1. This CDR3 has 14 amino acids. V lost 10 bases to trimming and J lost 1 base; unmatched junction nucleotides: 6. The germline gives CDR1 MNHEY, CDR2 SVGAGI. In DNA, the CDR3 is TGTGCCATCAAGAGGGACAGGGGCACAGATACGCAGTATTTT. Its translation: CAIKRDRGTDTQYF.

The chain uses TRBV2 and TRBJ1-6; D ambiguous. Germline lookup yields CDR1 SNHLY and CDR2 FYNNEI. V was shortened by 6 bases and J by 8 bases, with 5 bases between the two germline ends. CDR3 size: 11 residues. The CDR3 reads CASSTDSPLHF. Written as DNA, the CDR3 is TGTGCCAGCAGCACTGATTCACCCCTCCACTTT.

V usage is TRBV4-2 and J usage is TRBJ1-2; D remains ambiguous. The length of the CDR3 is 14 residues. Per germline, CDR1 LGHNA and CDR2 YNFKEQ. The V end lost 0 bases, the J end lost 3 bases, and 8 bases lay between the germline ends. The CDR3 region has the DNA TGTGCCAGCAGCCAAGAAGGGCGGGACTATGGCTACACCTTC. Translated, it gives CASSQEGRDYGYTF.

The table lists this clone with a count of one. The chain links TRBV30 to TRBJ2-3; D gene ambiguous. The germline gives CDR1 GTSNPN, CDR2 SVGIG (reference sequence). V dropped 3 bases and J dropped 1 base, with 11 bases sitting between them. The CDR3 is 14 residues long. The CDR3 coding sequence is TGTGCCTGGAGCCCCCCCTACCGCACAGATACGCAGTATTTT. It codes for CAWSPPYRTDTQYF.

The CDR3 loop reads CASIPLTRESWETQYF. The CDR3, as DNA: TGTGCCAGCATCCCCCTAACGCGGGAGAGTTGGGAGACCCAGTACTTC. The J gene is TRBJ2-5, the V gene TRBV9; TRBD2 matches 7 bases. The germline V gene encodes CDR1 SGDLS and CDR2 YYNGEE. Germline trimming cut 6 bases from V and 5 bases from J; bases unmatched to any gene: 16. There are 16 residues in the CDR3.

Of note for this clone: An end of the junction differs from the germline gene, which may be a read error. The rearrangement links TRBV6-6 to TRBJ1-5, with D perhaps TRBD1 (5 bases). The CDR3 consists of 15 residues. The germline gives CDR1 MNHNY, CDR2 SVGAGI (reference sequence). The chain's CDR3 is CAGSSPVRADQPQHF. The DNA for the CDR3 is TGTGCCGGCAGTTCTCCGGTCAGGGCGGATCAGCCCCAGCATTTT.

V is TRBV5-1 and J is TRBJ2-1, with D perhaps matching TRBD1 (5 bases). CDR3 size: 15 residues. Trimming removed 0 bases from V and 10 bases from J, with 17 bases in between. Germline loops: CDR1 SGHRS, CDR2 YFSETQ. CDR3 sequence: CASSLGAGWTGEQFF. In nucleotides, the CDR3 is TGCGCCAGCAGCTTGGGGGCAGGGTGGACCGGGGAGCAGTTCTTC. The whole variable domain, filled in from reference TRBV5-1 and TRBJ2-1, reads KAGVTQTPRYLIKTRGQQVTLSCSPISGHRSVSWYQQTPGQGLQFLFEYFSETQRNKGNFPGRFSGRQFSNSRSEMNVSTLELGDSALYLCASSLGAGWTGEQFFGPGTRLTVL.

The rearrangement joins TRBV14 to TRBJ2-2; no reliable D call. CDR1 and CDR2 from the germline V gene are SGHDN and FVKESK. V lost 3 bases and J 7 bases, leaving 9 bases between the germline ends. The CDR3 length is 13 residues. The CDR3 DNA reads TGTGCCAGCAGCCAGCTAATGTTCGGGGAGCTGTTTTTT. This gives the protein CASSQLMFGELFF.

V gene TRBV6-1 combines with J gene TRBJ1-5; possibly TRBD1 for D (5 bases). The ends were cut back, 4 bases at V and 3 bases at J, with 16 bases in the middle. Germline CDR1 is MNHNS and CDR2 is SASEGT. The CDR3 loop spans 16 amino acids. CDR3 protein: CASSAQGGDPNQPQHF. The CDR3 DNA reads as TGTGCCAGCAGTGCCCAGGGAGGGGACCCCAATCAGCCCCAGCATTTT.

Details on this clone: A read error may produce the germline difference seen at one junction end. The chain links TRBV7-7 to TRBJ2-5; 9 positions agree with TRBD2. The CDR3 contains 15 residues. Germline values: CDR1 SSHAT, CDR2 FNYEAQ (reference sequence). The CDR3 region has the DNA TGTGCTAGCAGCTTAATGGCGGGAGGGCCGGAGACCCAGTACTTC. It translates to CASSLMAGGPETQYF. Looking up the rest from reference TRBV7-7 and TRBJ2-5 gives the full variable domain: GAGVSQSPRYKVTKRGQDVTLRCDPISSHATLYWYQQALGQGPEFLTYFNYEAQPDKSGLPSDRFSAERPEGSISTLTIQRTEQRDSAMYRCASSLMAGGPETQYFGPGTRLLVL.

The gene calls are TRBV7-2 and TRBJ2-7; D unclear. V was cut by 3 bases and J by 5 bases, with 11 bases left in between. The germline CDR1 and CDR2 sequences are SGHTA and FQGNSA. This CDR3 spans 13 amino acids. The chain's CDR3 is CASSLNRQNEQYF. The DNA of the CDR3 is TGTGCCAGCAGCTTGAACAGACAAAACGAGCAGTACTTC.

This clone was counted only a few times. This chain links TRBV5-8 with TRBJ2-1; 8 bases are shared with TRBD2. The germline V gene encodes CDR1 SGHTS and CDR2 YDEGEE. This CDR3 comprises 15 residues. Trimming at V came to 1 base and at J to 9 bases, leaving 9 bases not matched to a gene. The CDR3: CASSLIFAGGTEQFF. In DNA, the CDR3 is TGTGCCAGCAGCTTGATCTTCGCGGGGGGCACTGAGCAGTTCTTC. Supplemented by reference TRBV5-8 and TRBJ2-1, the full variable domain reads EAGVTQSPTHLIKTRGQQATLRCSPISGHTSVYWYQQALGLGLQFLLWYDEGEERNRGNFPPRFSGRQFPNYSSELNVNALELEDSALYLCASSLIFAGGTEQFFGPGTRLTVL.

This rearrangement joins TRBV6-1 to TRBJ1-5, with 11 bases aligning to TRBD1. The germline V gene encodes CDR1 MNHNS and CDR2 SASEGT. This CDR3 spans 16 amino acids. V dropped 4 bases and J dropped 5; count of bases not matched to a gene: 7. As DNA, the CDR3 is TGTGCCAGCAGTGTTATCCGGGACAGGGGGGATCAGCCCCAGCATTTT. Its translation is CASSVIRDRGDQPQHF.

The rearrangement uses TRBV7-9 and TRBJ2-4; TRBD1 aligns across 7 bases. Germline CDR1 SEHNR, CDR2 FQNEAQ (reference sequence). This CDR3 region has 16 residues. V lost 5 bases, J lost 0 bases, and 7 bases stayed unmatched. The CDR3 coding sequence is TGTGCCAGCAGCGACACAGGGGTAATAGCCAAAAACATTCAGTACTTC. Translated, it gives CASSDTGVIAKNIQYF. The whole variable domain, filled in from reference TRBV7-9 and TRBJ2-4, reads DTGVSQNPRHKITKRGQNVTFRCDPISEHNRLYWYRQTLGQGPEFLTYFQNEAQLEKSRLLSDRFSAERPKGSFSTLEIQRTEQGDSAMYLCASSDTGVIAKNIQYFGAGTRLSVL.

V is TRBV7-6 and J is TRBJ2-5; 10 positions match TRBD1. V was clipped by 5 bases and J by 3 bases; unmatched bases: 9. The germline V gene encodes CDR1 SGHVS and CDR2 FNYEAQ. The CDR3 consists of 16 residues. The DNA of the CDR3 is TGTGCCAGCAGCCCCGAGTTGGGACAGGGGAAAGAGACCCAGTACTTC. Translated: CASSPELGQGKETQYF.

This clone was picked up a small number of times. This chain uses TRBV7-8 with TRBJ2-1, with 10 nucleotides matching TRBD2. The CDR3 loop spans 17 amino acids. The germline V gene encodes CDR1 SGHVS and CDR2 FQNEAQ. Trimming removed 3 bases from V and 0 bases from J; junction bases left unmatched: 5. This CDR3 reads CASSLGAGGASYNEQFF. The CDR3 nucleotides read TGTGCCAGCAGCTTGGGAGCGGGGGGGGCCTCCTACAATGAGCAGTTCTTC.